The TCR beta chain under discussion was sequenced for a study of beta chain features in type 1 diabetes. Averaging around 110 mL, one heparinised blood draw came from each individual donor. CDR1 and CDR2 from the germline V gene are MNHNY and SVGAGI (reference sequence). The V gene lost 6 bases and the J gene lost 4 bases, with 13 bases spanning the gap. The CDR3 is made up of 15 amino acids. TCRB transcripts that were expressed got sequenced, as all of the isolated RNA had been reverse transcribed. Sequenced by immunoSEQ multiplex PCR; TCRdb stores in-frame clones only, minus some. The profile covers more than 150,000 clones, with 11% appearing a single time and approximately 2% taken by the ten largest. This clone was seen a handful of times.

Sequencing used central memory CD4+ T cells from blood. The receptor comes from a man younger than 35 in good health. V and J are TRBV6-6 and TRBJ2-6, with a weak D call TRBD1 (6 bases). CDR3 in amino acids: CASSSTGPGANVLTF. For the CDR3, the DNA is TGTGCCAGCAGCTCGACAGGTCCCGGGGCCAACGTCCTGACTTTC.